This passage covers 31 T cell receptor beta chains from one sample sequenced in a study of human thymus T cells. TCRdb keeps only in-frame clones here, not all; method: immunoSEQ multiplex PCR. Of some 46,000 clones in the sample, 90% to 95% were seen once. Sequenced material: blood. Source of these receptors: a boy younger than two with a congenital heart defect but otherwise immunologically healthy.

In nucleotides, the CDR3 is TGTGCCAGCAGCTTGACAAACACTGAAGCTTTCTTT. It translates to CASSLTNTEAFF. V and J are TRBV5-4 and TRBJ1-1; D is uncertain. CDR1 and CDR2 (germline): SGHNT, YYREEE (reference sequence). The V end lost 1 base, the J end lost 2 bases, and 3 bases lay between the germline ends. There are 12 residues in the CDR3. Full variable domain (outside the CDR3, taken from reference TRBV5-4 and TRBJ1-1): ETGVTQSPTHLIKTRGQQVTLRCSSQSGHNTVSWYQQALGQGPQFIFQYYREEENGRGNFPPRFSGLQFPNYSSELNVNALELDDSALYLCASSLTNTEAFFGQGTRLTVV.

The chain recombines TRBV5-1 with TRBJ2-7, with 7 bases fitting TRBD2. Trimming took 6 bases from V and 5 from J; bases not matched to a gene: 11. Germline CDR1 and CDR2: SGHRS and YFSETQ. CDR3 length: 14 residues. CDR3 coding DNA: TGCGCCAGCACCTACTCCGGGGGGAATCACGAGCAGTACTTC. The encoded protein is CASTYSGGNHEQYF.

Notes on this clone: Other DNA sequences in the sample encode the same CDR3. The chain carries TRBV4-3 and TRBJ1-6; no firm D call. CDR1 is LGHNA and CDR2 is YSLEER in the germline V gene. V gave up 0 bases and J gave up 9 bases, with 9 bases separating them. This CDR3 is built from 14 residues. The chain's CDR3 is CASSQELLLSPLHF. In DNA, the CDR3 is TGCGCCAGCAGCCAAGAACTACTTCTTTCACCCCTCCACTTT.

The chain couples TRBV11-1 to TRBJ1-1; a weak D match, TRBD1 (5 bases). The CDR3 has 14 residues. CDR1 and CDR2 from the germline V gene are SGHAT and FQDESV (reference sequence). V dropped 2 bases and J dropped 2 bases, with 9 bases sitting between them. The CDR3 loop is CASSLYGGNTEAFF. In DNA, the CDR3 is TGTGCCAGCAGCTTATACGGGGGAAACACTGAAGCTTTCTTT.

The chain employs TRBV28 and TRBJ1-4; D uncertain. This CDR3 contains 13 residues. Germline CDR1 reads MDHEN; CDR2 reads SYDVKM. V shed 3 bases and J shed 4 bases, with 6 bases lying between them. CDR3 loop: CASSLWDNEKLFF. The CDR3 DNA is TGTGCCAGCAGTTTGTGGGATAATGAAAAACTGTTTTTT.

V and J are TRBV18 and TRBJ1-1, with TRBD1 as a possible D gene (6 bases). CDR3 length: 15 residues. The germline V gene encodes CDR1 KGHSH and CDR2 LQKENI. Deletions cut 3 bases from V and 1 base from J, with 12 bases between. The CDR3 is CASSPNGGQNTEAFF. Written as DNA, the CDR3 is TGTGCCAGCTCACCCAACGGGGGGCAGAACACTGAAGCTTTCTTT.

The chain has TRBV15 and TRBJ2-5; 8 nucleotides align to TRBD1. Germline V CDR1 and CDR2: LNHNV, YYDKDF (reference sequence). The CDR3 sequence is 13 residues long. With 4 bases clipped from V and 6 bases from J, the junction kept 4 bases outside the gene matches. The CDR3 spells CATSTGQGKTQYF. CDR3 nucleotide sequence: TGTGCCACCAGCACCGGACAGGGAAAGACCCAGTACTTC.

The chain combines TRBV10-2 with TRBJ2-3; D not certain. V gave up 8 bases and J gave up 4 bases, with 7 bases separating them. In germline, CDR1 is WSHSY, CDR2 SAAADI. The CDR3 spans 11 residues. Here the CDR3 DNA reads TGCGCCAGCTCTGGGGCAGATACGCAGTATTTT. Translation: CASSGADTQYF.

The chain carries TRBV10-3 and TRBJ1-2, with D hard to call. The CDR3 has 15 amino acids. Trimming left V 0 bases short and J 0 bases short, with 8 bases between. Per the germline V gene, CDR1 is ENHRY and CDR2 is SYGVKD. For the CDR3, the DNA is TGTGCCATCAGTGAGTCTGGGGAGTCTAACTATGGCTACACCTTC. Translation gives CAISESGESNYGYTF.

This chain joins TRBV7-3 and TRBJ2-3; 7 nucleotides agree with TRBD2. The CDR3 covers 14 residues. The germline V gene encodes CDR1 SGHTA and CDR2 FQGTGA. The junction had 2 bases not matched to a gene; V was cut back by 2 bases and J by 3 bases. The CDR3 nucleotides are TGTGCCAGCAGCTTAGCGGGGGTGACAGATACGCAGTATTTT. Protein product: CASSLAGVTDTQYF. The full variable domain, its missing parts supplied by reference TRBV7-3 and TRBJ2-3, is GAGVSQTPSNKVTEKGKYVELRCDPISGHTALYWYRQSLGQGPEFLIYFQGTGAADDSGLPNDRFFAVRPEGSVSTLKIQRTERGDSAVYLCASSLAGVTDTQYFGPGTRLTVL.

V is TRBV7-8 and J is TRBJ2-1; TRBD2 aligns across 8 bases. The CDR3 is made up of 14 amino acids. CDR1 is SGHVS and CDR2 is FQNEAQ in the germline V gene. With V trimmed by 6 bases and J by 7 bases, 8 bases remained unmatched. CDR3 coding DNA: TGTGCCAGCAGTATGGCGATAGCGGGAAATGAGCAGTTCTTC. This gives the protein CASSMAIAGNEQFF.

This clone was recorded only once. The V call is TRBV9, the J call TRBJ2-2, with TRBD2 matching over 11 bases. The germline CDR1 and CDR2 sequences are SGDLS and YYNGEE. There are 15 residues in the CDR3. J lost 5 bases, V lost 4 bases, and 4 bases had no gene match. CDR3 DNA sequence: TGTGCCAGCAGCCCCCGACTAGCGGGGACCGGGGAGCTGTTTTTT. Protein sequence: CASSPRLAGTGELFF.

V and J are TRBV9 and TRBJ2-5; 16 bases line up with TRBD2. CDR1 is SGDLS, CDR2 YYNGEE, per germline. V lost 4 bases to trimming and J lost 1 base; unmatched junction nucleotides: 7. This CDR3 spans 18 amino acids. The CDR3 nucleotides are TGTGCCAGCAGCTCGGGACTAGCGGGGGGGAAACTCCAAGAGACCCAGTACTTC. This codes for CASSSGLAGGKLQETQYF.

V and J are TRBV19 and TRBJ1-1; D is perhaps TRBD1 (6 bases). The length of the CDR3 is 15 residues. The germline V and J ends were trimmed by 3 bases and 1 base, with 12 bases remaining between them. The V gene's germline CDR1 is LNHDA and CDR2 SQIVND (reference sequence). CDR3 coding DNA: TGTGCCAGTAGTATCTGGGGGGGCGGGAACACTGAAGCTTTCTTT. It is translated as CASSIWGGGNTEAFF.

The rearrangement joins TRBV27 to TRBJ1-2, with 8 nucleotides matching TRBD1. Losses at the gene ends were 3 bases for V and 8 bases for J; bases not matched to a gene: 17. The CDR3 is 17 residues long. The germline CDR1 and CDR2 sequences are MNHEY and SMNVEV (reference sequence). This chain's CDR3 is CASSFGTGQGGNRGYTF. CDR3 sequence (DNA): TGTGCCAGCAGTTTCGGGACCGGACAGGGTGGTAATCGCGGCTACACCTTC.

The chain carries TRBV7-2 and TRBJ2-3, with D uncertain. CDR3 length: 14 amino acids. Trimming removed 3 bases from V and 0 bases from J, with 7 bases in between. Germline assignment: CDR1 SGHTA and CDR2 FQGNSA. The CDR3 DNA reads TGTGCCAGCAGCTTCGCATTTAGCACAGATACGCAGTATTTT. Its protein product is CASSFAFSTDTQYF.

This clone was seen a few times. The chain combines TRBV18 with TRBJ1-2; D not certain. The CDR3 length is 12 residues. V was cut by 3 bases and J by 8 bases, with 10 bases left in between. Germline assignment: CDR1 KGHSH and CDR2 LQKENI. CDR3 nucleotide sequence: TGTGCCAGCTCACCCGCTGTTGGCGGCTACACCTTC. It encodes CASSPAVGGYTF.

This rearrangement joins TRBV9 to TRBJ2-3, with 7 bases matching TRBD2. V shed 0 bases, J shed 3 bases, and the junction held 1 base outside the gene matches. The CDR3 is made up of 14 amino acids. The germline V gene encodes CDR1 SGDLS and CDR2 YYNGEE. CDR3 nucleotide sequence: TGTGCCAGCAGCGTAGGGACTAGAACAGATACGCAGTATTTT. It specifies CASSVGTRTDTQYF.

The rearrangement links TRBV4-2 to TRBJ2-5, with 7 bases lining up with TRBD1. This CDR3 is 16 amino acids long. V lost 4 bases to trimming and J lost 5 bases; unmatched junction nucleotides: 13. CDR1 is LGHNA, CDR2 YNFKEQ, per germline. The CDR3 region is CASSLPGEGAEETQYF. CDR3 DNA: TGTGCCAGCAGCCTGCCAGGTGAGGGGGCCGAGGAGACCCAGTACTTC.

This clone was observed once. The V call is TRBV7-2, the J call TRBJ2-5; no reliable D call. The V gene's germline CDR1 is SGHTA and CDR2 FQGNSA. This CDR3 spans 15 amino acids. Trimming removed 1 base at V and 5 bases at J, with 14 bases between. The CDR3 bases are TGTGCCAGCAGCTTAGGTCCTCTAGTCATGGAGACCCAGTACTTC. Translated, it gives CASSLGPLVMETQYF. Full variable domain (remainder filled in from reference TRBV7-2 and TRBJ2-5): GAGVSQSPSNKVTEKGKDVELRCDPISGHTALYWYRQSLGQGLEFLIYFQGNSAPDKSGLPSDRFSAERTGGSVSTLTIQRTQQEDSAVYLCASSLGPLVMETQYFGPGTRLLVL.

The rearrangement joins TRBV9 to TRBJ1-6; no reliable D call. Germline-derived CDR1 and CDR2 are SGDLS and YYNGEE. V dropped 0 bases and J dropped 8 bases, with 9 bases sitting between them. The CDR3 is 14 amino acids. Here the CDR3 DNA reads TGTGCCAGCAGCGTAGGTAGGATCCATTCACCCCTCCACTTT. It specifies CASSVGRIHSPLHF.

This sequence joins TRBV9 and TRBJ2-3, with unresolved D. V shed 4 bases and J shed 4 bases, with 10 bases lying between them. The CDR3 runs 13 residues. Per germline, CDR1 SGDLS and CDR2 YYNGEE. CDR3 in DNA: TGTGCCAGCAGCCATCAACGTTCAGATACGCAGTATTTT. This gives the protein CASSHQRSDTQYF.

The chain links TRBV5-4 to TRBJ1-3, with 7 bases that match TRBD1. The J segment lost 4 bases and the V segment lost 4 bases, leaving 11 bases of the junction unmatched. The CDR3 contains 16 residues. Germline V lookup: CDR1 SGHNT, CDR2 YYREEE (reference sequence). CDR3: CASSPGTAGDGNTIYF. CDR3 nucleotides: TGTGCCAGCAGCCCGGGGACAGCGGGGGACGGAAACACCATATATTTT.

The rearrangement links TRBV30 to TRBJ1-1, with 7 bases that match TRBD1. The CDR3 has 15 residues. J gave up 6 bases and V 4 bases, and 14 bases lay outside the gene matches. The germline V gene has CDR1 GTSNPN and CDR2 SVGIG (reference sequence). CDR3 sequence (DNA): TGTGCCTGGAAACTCCGGACAGGCGCAGGGCCTGAAGCTTTCTTT. Protein product: CAWKLRTGAGPEAFF. Combining the CDR3 with reference TRBV30 and TRBJ1-1 gives the whole variable domain SQTIHQWPATLVQPVGSPLSLECTVEGTSNPNLYWYRQAAGRGLQLLFYSVGIGQISSEVPQNLSASRPQDRQFILSSKKLLLSDSGFYLCAWKLRTGAGPEAFFGQGTRLTVV.

The chain joins TRBV7-2 to TRBJ1-6; a possible D gene is TRBD1 (5 bases). This CDR3 is 14 amino acids long. Per germline, CDR1 SGHTA and CDR2 FQGNSA. The ends were cut back, 2 bases at V and 8 bases at J, with 10 bases in the middle. The CDR3: CASSLRGSYSPLHF. CDR3 bases: TGTGCCAGCAGCTTAAGGGGTAGCTATTCACCCCTCCACTTT.

In nucleotides, the CDR3 is TGCGCCAGCAGCCTAAACAGGGGGCCCTATGGCTACACCTTC. It specifies CASSLNRGPYGYTF. The J gene is TRBJ1-2, the V gene TRBV5-1; 9 positions agree with TRBD1. The CDR3 is 14 residues long. J gave up 4 bases and V 4 bases, and 5 bases lay outside the gene matches. The germline V gene has CDR1 SGHRS and CDR2 YFSETQ.

The gene calls are TRBV11-2 and TRBJ1-2; 9 bases align to TRBD1. This CDR3 has 11 residues. V trimming: 5 bases; J trimming: 8 bases; junction bases outside the gene matches: 0. Germline V gene data show CDR1 as SGHAT and CDR2 as FQNNGV. CDR3 amino acids: CASSTGGGYTF. As DNA, the CDR3 is TGTGCCAGCAGCACAGGGGGCGGCTACACCTTC. The variable domain in full, completed from reference TRBV11-2 and TRBJ1-2, reads EAGVAQSPRYKIIEKRQSVAFWCNPISGHATLYWYQQILGQGPKLLIQFQNNGVVDDSQLPKDRFSAERLKGVDSTLKIQPAKLEDSAVYLCASSTGGGYTFGSGTRLTVV.

The CDR3 loop is CASSLSGEAQYF. In nucleotides, the CDR3 is TGTGCCAGCAGCTTATCAGGGGAGGCGCAGTATTTT. This rearrangement joins TRBV7-3 to TRBJ2-3; D tentatively reads TRBD1 or TRBD2 (6 bases each). V lost 2 bases to trimming and J lost 10 bases, with 10 bases between them. The CDR3 has 12 residues. Germline V gene data show CDR1 as SGHTA and CDR2 as FQGTGA.

This clone was counted a single time. The chain links TRBV7-2 to TRBJ1-1, with TRBD1 as a possible D gene (5 bases). The CDR3 sequence is 13 residues long. V shed 3 bases and J shed 2 bases, with 7 bases lying between them. CDR1 is SGHTA and CDR2 is FQGNSA in the germline V gene. The CDR3 reads CASSFQGNTEAFF. The CDR3 bases are TGTGCCAGCAGCTTCCAGGGTAACACTGAAGCTTTCTTT.

This rearrangement joins TRBV28 to TRBJ1-3, with 9 bases fitting TRBD1. The CDR3 contains 15 residues. V shed 10 bases, J shed 3 bases, and the junction held 10 bases outside the gene matches. Germline V gives CDR1 MDHEN, CDR2 SYDVKM. The CDR3 DNA follows: TGTGCCATTAGGACAGGGGAATCAGGTGGAAACACCATATATTTT. As protein: CAIRTGESGGNTIYF.

The rearrangement uses TRBV19 and TRBJ2-7; TRBD1 aligns across 9 bases. The CDR3 sequence is 16 residues long. The germline V gene encodes CDR1 LNHDA and CDR2 SQIVND (reference sequence). V shed 3 bases, J shed 1 base, and the junction held 7 bases outside the gene matches. The CDR3 sequence is CASSIHGQGRSYEQYF. CDR3 in DNA: TGTGCCAGTAGTATCCACGGACAGGGGAGGTCCTACGAGCAGTACTTC.